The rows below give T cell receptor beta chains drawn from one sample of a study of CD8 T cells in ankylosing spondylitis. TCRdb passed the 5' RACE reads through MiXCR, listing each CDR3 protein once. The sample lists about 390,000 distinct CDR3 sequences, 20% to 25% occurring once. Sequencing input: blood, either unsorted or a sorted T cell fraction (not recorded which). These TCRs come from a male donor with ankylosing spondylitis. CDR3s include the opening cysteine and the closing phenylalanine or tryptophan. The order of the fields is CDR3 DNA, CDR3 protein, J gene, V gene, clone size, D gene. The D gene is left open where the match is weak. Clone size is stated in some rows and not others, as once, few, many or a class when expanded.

CDR3 DNA: TGCGCCAGCAGCTTGGAAGCGCGCGGGATCCGCGAGCAGTACTTC; CDR3 protein: CASSLEARGIREQYF; J gene: TRBJ2-7; V gene: TRBV5-1; clone size: -; D gene: -
CDR3 DNA: TGCGCCAGCAGCTTATTGCCTAGCGGCCCTCTAGCCAAAAACATTCAGTACTTC; CDR3 protein: CASSLLPSGPLAKNIQYF; J gene: TRBJ2-4; V gene: TRBV5-1; clone size: few; D gene: TRBD2
CDR3 DNA: TGTGCCAGCAGCGAGGGACTAGCGGAAAGCTACGAGCAGTACTTC; CDR3 protein: CASSEGLAESYEQYF; J gene: TRBJ2-7; V gene: TRBV11-2; clone size: -; D gene: TRBD2
CDR3 DNA: TGTGCCAGCAGCTTAGAACCCCTAGCGGGAGCACAAGAGACCCAGTACTTC; CDR3 protein: CASSLEPLAGAQETQYF; J gene: TRBJ2-5; V gene: TRBV7-6; clone size: -; D gene: TRBD2
CDR3 DNA: TGTGCCAGCAGTTCTAGCGGACAAAACACCGGGGAGCTGTTTTTT; CDR3 protein: CASSSSGQNTGELFF; J gene: TRBJ2-2; V gene: TRBV12-3/TRBV12-4; clone size: few; D gene: TRBD2
CDR3 DNA: TGTGCCAGCAGCCACCCGGGACTAGCGGGGGGGTCGTACAATGAGCAGTTCTTC; CDR3 protein: CASSHPGLAGGSYNEQFF; J gene: TRBJ2-1; V gene: TRBV4-2; clone size: -; D gene: TRBD2
CDR3 DNA: TGTGCCAGCAGTCGAACGGGGGGGGACACAATGATGCAGTTCTTC; CDR3 protein: CASSRTGGDTMMQFF; J gene: TRBJ2-1; V gene: TRBV6-1; clone size: -; D gene: TRBD2
CDR3 DNA: TGTGCCAGCAGCTTAGCTGGAGGGAGGTACACCGGGGAGCTGTTTTTT; CDR3 protein: CASSLAGGRYTGELFF; J gene: TRBJ2-2; V gene: TRBV7-6; clone size: -; D gene: -
CDR3 DNA: TGCAGTGCTAGAGATCTCGGGGTATCCTACGAGCAGTACTTC; CDR3 protein: CSARDLGVSYEQYF; J gene: TRBJ2-7; V gene: TRBV20-1; clone size: few; D gene: -
CDR3 DNA: TGTGCCAGCAGCCTTCAAAGCAATCAGCCCCAGCATTTT; CDR3 protein: CASSLQSNQPQHF; J gene: TRBJ1-5; V gene: TRBV12-3/TRBV12-4; clone size: few; D gene: -
CDR3 DNA: TGCAGTGCCCCCCCGCGGGGAGGTCCTTCGGGGGATGAGCAGTTCTTC; CDR3 protein: CSAPPRGGPSGDEQFF; J gene: TRBJ2-1; V gene: TRBV20-1; clone size: -; D gene: -
CDR3 DNA: TGTGCCAGCAGTTACCTGAGGGTAACGAGTCAGCCCCAGCATTTT; CDR3 protein: CASSYLRVTSQPQHF; J gene: TRBJ1-5; V gene: TRBV6-2/TRBV6-3; clone size: -; D gene: -
CDR3 DNA: TGTGCCAGCAGAGGACACACGAACACTGAAGCTTTCTTT; CDR3 protein: CASRGHTNTEAFF; J gene: TRBJ1-1; V gene: TRBV3-1; clone size: -; D gene: -
CDR3 DNA: TGTGCCAGCAGCACACCGGACAGACGGGTGAACGGCTACACCTTC; CDR3 protein: CASSTPDRRVNGYTF; J gene: TRBJ1-2; V gene: TRBV7-1; clone size: -; D gene: -
CDR3 DNA: TGTGCCATCAGTGAGTCGGTAGAGAGCAATGAGCAGTTCTTC; CDR3 protein: CAISESVESNEQFF; J gene: TRBJ2-1; V gene: TRBV10-3; clone size: few; D gene: -
CDR3 DNA: TGTGCCAGCAGCCAAATTAGTGGGTCAACCATCCGATACGAGCAGTACTTC; CDR3 protein: CASSQISGSTIRYEQYF; J gene: TRBJ2-7; V gene: TRBV27; clone size: few; D gene: -
CDR3 DNA: TGCAGCGGACGATCGCCGGTTGGGACGGGACACAATGAGCAGTTCTTC; CDR3 protein: CSGRSPVGTGHNEQFF; J gene: TRBJ2-1; V gene: TRBV29-1; clone size: few; D gene: -
CDR3 DNA: TGCAGCGTTGTTATGGACAGGGTGGGGAAAGAGACCCAGTACTTC; CDR3 protein: CSVVMDRVGKETQYF; J gene: TRBJ2-5; V gene: TRBV29-1; clone size: few; D gene: TRBD1
CDR3 DNA: TGTGCCAGTAGTCCGAGACAGGTTACCGGGGAGCTGTTTTTT; CDR3 protein: CASSPRQVTGELFF; J gene: TRBJ2-2; V gene: TRBV19; clone size: -; D gene: -
CDR3 DNA: TGTGCCAGCAGCTTTGGTCCTAGCGGCTCCTACGAGCAGTACTTC; CDR3 protein: CASSFGPSGSYEQYF; J gene: TRBJ2-7; V gene: TRBV7-9; clone size: -; D gene: TRBD2
CDR3 DNA: TGTGCCAGCTCGCCCACGGGGGTCCAGGATTCACCCCTCCACTTT; CDR3 protein: CASSPTGVQDSPLHF; J gene: TRBJ1-6; V gene: TRBV18; clone size: -; D gene: -
CDR3 DNA: TGTGCCATCAGGGGGGACTCTGGAAACACCATATATTTT; CDR3 protein: CAIRGDSGNTIYF; J gene: TRBJ1-3; V gene: TRBV7-9; clone size: few; D gene: TRBD1
CDR3 DNA: TGCAGCGTTGGACAGTCAGCTAACTATGGCTACACCTTC; CDR3 protein: CSVGQSANYGYTF; J gene: TRBJ1-2; V gene: TRBV29-1; clone size: -; D gene: -
CDR3 DNA: TGTGCCAGCAGCCCCCGTTCTGGGATGCACACAGATACGCAGTATTTT; CDR3 protein: CASSPRSGMHTDTQYF; J gene: TRBJ2-3; V gene: TRBV11-3; clone size: -; D gene: -
CDR3 DNA: TGCAGTGCTAGTTCCCGGTGGGGCAGGGGGACCTACGGGCAGTACTTC; CDR3 protein: CSASSRWGRGTYGQYF; J gene: TRBJ2-7; V gene: TRBV20-1; clone size: -; D gene: TRBD1
CDR3 DNA: TGCAGTGCTACCCGGGACGGTTACGAGCAGTACTTC; CDR3 protein: CSATRDGYEQYF; J gene: TRBJ2-7; V gene: TRBV20-1; clone size: few; D gene: -
CDR3 DNA: TGTGCCAGCAGCCCCGTCGCCGTCAGTAACAATCAGCCCCAGCATTTT; CDR3 protein: CASSPVAVSNNQPQHF; J gene: TRBJ1-5; V gene: TRBV7-2; clone size: few; D gene: -
CDR3 DNA: TGTGCCAGCAGCTTAGGTATTAGGGAAGAGACCCAGTACTTC; CDR3 protein: CASSLGIREETQYF; J gene: TRBJ2-5; V gene: TRBV7-8; clone size: -; D gene: -
CDR3 DNA: TGCGCCAGCAGCTTGAAAAATAGCAATCAGCCCCAGCATTTT; CDR3 protein: CASSLKNSNQPQHF; J gene: TRBJ1-5; V gene: TRBV5-1; clone size: -; D gene: -
CDR3 DNA: TGCGCCAGCAGCTGGGGACAGGGGGATCAGCCCCAGCATTTT; CDR3 protein: CASSWGQGDQPQHF; J gene: TRBJ1-5; V gene: TRBV7-9; clone size: many; D gene: TRBD1
CDR3 DNA: TGCGCCAGCAGCTTGGAGTTTCACTCTGGAAACACCATATATTTT; CDR3 protein: CASSLEFHSGNTIYF; J gene: TRBJ1-3; V gene: TRBV5-1; clone size: few; D gene: -
CDR3 DNA: TGTGCCAGCAGTAGGGACGGGGCCGGGGAGCTGTTTTTT; CDR3 protein: CASSRDGAGELFF; J gene: TRBJ2-2; V gene: TRBV12-3/TRBV12-4; clone size: few; D gene: -
CDR3 DNA: TGCGCCAGCAGCCAAGATCATGGTAGTCTTGTTGAGCAGTTCTTC; CDR3 protein: CASSQDHGSLVEQFF; J gene: TRBJ2-1; V gene: TRBV4-3; clone size: few; D gene: -
CDR3 DNA: TGTGCCAGCACTCGGTGGGGGGGGTCCAATGAGCAGTTCTTC; CDR3 protein: CASTRWGGSNEQFF; J gene: TRBJ2-1; V gene: TRBV7-3; clone size: -; D gene: TRBD2
CDR3 DNA: TGCAGCGTTCGCGTCAGGGAAAGAGAGCCCCAGCATTTT; CDR3 protein: CSVRVREREPQHF; J gene: TRBJ1-5; V gene: TRBV29-1; clone size: few; D gene: -
CDR3 DNA: TGCAGCGTTCATCTGGCAGGGTCGACCAAAAACATTCAGTACTTC; CDR3 protein: CSVHLAGSTKNIQYF; J gene: TRBJ2-4; V gene: TRBV29-1; clone size: few; D gene: -
CDR3 DNA: TGTGCCAGCAGCAAAGGGACTAGCCGAGAGACCCAGTACTTC; CDR3 protein: CASSKGTSRETQYF; J gene: TRBJ2-5; V gene: TRBV7-2; clone size: few; D gene: TRBD2
CDR3 DNA: TGTGCCAGCAGTTTCGACAGGGGCTACGAGCAGTACTTC; CDR3 protein: CASSFDRGYEQYF; J gene: TRBJ2-7; V gene: TRBV12-3/TRBV12-4; clone size: few; D gene: TRBD1
CDR3 DNA: TGTGCCAGCAGTGAGTTTGGACCTAGGGAAGAGACCCAGTACTTC; CDR3 protein: CASSEFGPREETQYF; J gene: TRBJ2-5; V gene: TRBV25-1; clone size: -; D gene: -
CDR3 DNA: TGTGCCAGCAGTCAGGGGGCGGCTCGTAATGAAAAACTGTTTTTT; CDR3 protein: CASSQGAARNEKLFF; J gene: TRBJ1-4; V gene: TRBV12-3/TRBV12-4; clone size: few; D gene: TRBD1
CDR3 DNA: TGCGCCAGCAGACAAACTAGCGGGATTAGGGGAGGAGAGACCCAGTACTTC; CDR3 protein: CASRQTSGIRGGETQYF; J gene: TRBJ2-5; V gene: TRBV5-1; clone size: few; D gene: TRBD2
CDR3 DNA: TGTGCCAGTCAGGACAGGGGGGGAGAGACCCAGTACTTC; CDR3 protein: CASQDRGGETQYF; J gene: TRBJ2-5; V gene: TRBV7-9; clone size: once; D gene: TRBD1
CDR3 DNA: TGCAGCGTTGATATCCCAGGGGATGGCTACACCTTC; CDR3 protein: CSVDIPGDGYTF; J gene: TRBJ1-2; V gene: TRBV29-1; clone size: few; D gene: -
CDR3 DNA: TGCAGTGCTAGCGGACTAGCGGGAGGATTGACAGATACGCAGTATTTT; CDR3 protein: CSASGLAGGLTDTQYF; J gene: TRBJ2-3; V gene: TRBV20-1; clone size: -; D gene: TRBD2
CDR3 DNA: TGTGCCAGCAGTTACCCCGCGTCCGAGCAGTACTTC; CDR3 protein: CASSYPASEQYF; J gene: TRBJ2-7; V gene: TRBV6-2/TRBV6-3; clone size: -; D gene: -
CDR3 DNA: TGTGCCAGCTCACCACCGGAAAGGCGCGGCAATCAGCCCCAGCATTTT; CDR3 protein: CASSPPERRGNQPQHF; J gene: TRBJ1-5; V gene: TRBV18; clone size: few; D gene: -
CDR3 DNA: TGTGCCAGCAGTGAACAGGGGCGGAACGAGCAGTACTTC; CDR3 protein: CASSEQGRNEQYF; J gene: TRBJ2-7; V gene: TRBV25-1; clone size: many; D gene: -
CDR3 DNA: TGCAGTGCTAGAGATCAAGGGGACAATGAGCAGTTCTTC; CDR3 protein: CSARDQGDNEQFF; J gene: TRBJ2-1; V gene: TRBV20-1; clone size: once; D gene: -